Given below is one TCR beta chain in context. The antigen is undetermined. The source of the sample is a study of shared clonotypes between healthy human individuals. Study-wide background: Sampling drew on donors who were a couple of women and three men aged 18 to 49. CD4 naive and memory got three plates each, CD8 naive two, CD8 memory one.

CDR1 is LGHNA, CDR2 YSLEER, per germline. V shed 4 bases and J 6 bases; nucleotides not matched to a gene: 8. This CDR3 is built from 14 residues. Authors' analysis steps: Junction-only sequences without quality scores were provided by ImmunoSEQ, so filtering was different. This table comes from immunoSEQ multiplex PCR, and its TCRdb copy is limited to in-frame clones, with some not included. That table furnishes V, J and clone size, whereas the DNA furnished D and trimming. This sample has more than 2 million clones, with roughly 95% found just once. The naive CD8 subset, CD45RO-negative cells positively selected for CCR7, excluded terminally differentiated effector memory CD45RA+ cells. Notes on the study in general: The study sampled only blood, and tissue repertoires likely differ.

Material: naive CD8+ T cells from PBMCs. This sequence joins TRBV4-3 and TRBJ2-7, with TRBD2 matching over 8 bases. This receptor was identified in a man between 18 and 35 years old in good health. Some clones in this sample may be carry-over from other donors' samples. Written as DNA, the CDR3 is TGCGCCAGCAGCCCAAGCGGGGGTTTCAGCGAGCAGTACTTC. It yields the protein CASSPSGGFSEQYF.